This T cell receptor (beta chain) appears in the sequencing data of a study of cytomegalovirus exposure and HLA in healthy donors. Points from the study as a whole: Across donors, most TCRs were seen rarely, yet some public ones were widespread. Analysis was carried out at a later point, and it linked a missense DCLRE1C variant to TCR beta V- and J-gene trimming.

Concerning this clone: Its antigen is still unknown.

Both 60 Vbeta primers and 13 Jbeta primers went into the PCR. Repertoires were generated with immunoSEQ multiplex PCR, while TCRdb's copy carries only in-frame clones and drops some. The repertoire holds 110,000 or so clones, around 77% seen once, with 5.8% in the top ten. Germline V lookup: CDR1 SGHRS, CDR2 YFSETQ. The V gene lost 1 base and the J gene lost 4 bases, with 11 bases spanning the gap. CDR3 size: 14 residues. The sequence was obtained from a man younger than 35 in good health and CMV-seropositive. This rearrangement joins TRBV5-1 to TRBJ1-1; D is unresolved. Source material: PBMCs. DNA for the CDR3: TGCGCCAGCAGCTTGTCGGTCGGTGGCACTGAAGCTTTCTTT. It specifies CASSLSVGGTEAFF.